These T cell receptor beta chains were read from a single sample in a study of shared T cell receptors in the human thymus. The protocol was immunoSEQ multiplex PCR, while the TCRdb copy is restricted to in-frame clones and leaves out a portion. The data show hundreds of thousands of clones, with 80% to 90% seen just once and around 0.0094% held by the top ten. These data were also filed under a second study, of human thymus T cells.

Material: thymocytes. The receptor set was obtained from a girl under two years old with a congenital heart defect. The CDR3 runs from the conserved cysteine through the conserved F or W.

cdr3_aa j_call v_call
CASSSPGQGISMDYGYTF TRBJ1-2 TRBV13
CASSLDFRRRWDEGQETQYF TRBJ2-5 TRBV11-2
CASSATEKLFF TRBJ1-4 TRBV19
CASSYSHGYGQYF TRBJ2-7 TRBV6-5
CASSLPGQGRQYF TRBJ2-7 TRBV28
CASKELSGNTIYF TRBJ1-3 TRBV27
CASSYDRDYGYTF TRBJ1-2 TRBV6-5
CASSAAGTDPTPYGYTF TRBJ1-2 TRBV9
CASSIDLPHRERTTGGNQPQHF TRBJ1-5 TRBV19
CASSKHPFGAWNTEAFF TRBJ1-1 TRBV21-1
CASSAGGVSFSPLHF TRBJ1-6 TRBV11-2
CASSTLGHLYEQYF . TRBV19
CASSPGYGTNGNTIYF TRBJ1-3 TRBV4-3
CALSCRVTVQETQYF TRBJ2-5 TRBV30
CASSLAQGALLSMKDTQYF TRBJ2-3 TRBV5-4
CASSLVGPGAFF TRBJ1-1 TRBV5-1
CASSFRVGGRLRGSPLHF TRBJ1-6 TRBV27
CASGLVPPGEGRWEPQHF TRBJ1-5 TRBV12-5
CASSWGQVVKWGYTF TRBJ1-2 TRBV5-6
CASSEGLAAEQFF TRBJ2-1 TRBV6-5
CASSLRDRSDGYTF TRBJ1-2 TRBV27
CASSALGVSSGVRTDTQYF TRBJ2-3 TRBV6-1
CASRQRQEPQETQYF TRBJ2-5 TRBV5-1
CASSLDRGPQQPFYNEQFF TRBJ2-1 TRBV11-2
CASSVDRGYGYTF TRBJ1-2 TRBV9
CASTTPGTDKYEQYF TRBJ2-7 TRBV5-6